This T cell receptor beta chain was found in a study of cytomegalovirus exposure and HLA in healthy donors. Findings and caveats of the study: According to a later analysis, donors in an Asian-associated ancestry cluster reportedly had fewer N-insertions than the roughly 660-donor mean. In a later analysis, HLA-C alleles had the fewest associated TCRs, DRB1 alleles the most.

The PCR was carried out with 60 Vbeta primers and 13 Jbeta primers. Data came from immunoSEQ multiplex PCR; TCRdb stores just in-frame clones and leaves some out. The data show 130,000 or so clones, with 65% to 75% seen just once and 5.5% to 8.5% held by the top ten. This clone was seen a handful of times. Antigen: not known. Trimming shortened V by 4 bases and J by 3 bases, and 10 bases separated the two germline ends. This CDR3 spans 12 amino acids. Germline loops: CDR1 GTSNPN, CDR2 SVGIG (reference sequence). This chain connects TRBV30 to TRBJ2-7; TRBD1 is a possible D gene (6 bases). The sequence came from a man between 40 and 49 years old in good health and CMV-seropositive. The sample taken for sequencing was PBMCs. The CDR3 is CAWNQQGYEQYF. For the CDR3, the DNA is TGTGCCTGGAATCAACAGGGCTACGAGCAGTACTTC.